This record looks at one T cell receptor beta chain sequence and its context. This record comes from a study of blood T cell repertoires in COVID-19. Study overall: Italy, Spain and the United States were the sources of the convalescent and acute COVID-19 samples. Sources were T cells, B-cell-depleted T cells, or PBMCs; the material itself was cDNA or gDNA.

The CDR3 consists of 15 residues. Germline lookup yields CDR1 KGHDR and CDR2 SFDVKD. V dropped 5 bases and J dropped 9; count of bases not matched to a gene: 13. The repertoire was sequenced with immunoSEQ multiplex PCR; TCRdb's copy has only in-frame clones and lacks some. Of about 160,000 clones listed, 70% to 90% are singletons. While infection was still active, Seattle patients were enrolled and then followed longitudinally. The rearrangement joins TRBV24-1 to TRBJ2-3; 7 bases line up with TRBD2. The TCR sequence derives from an older man with COVID-19, enrolled during active disease. Material for sequencing was peripheral blood. In DNA form, the CDR3 reads TGTGCCACCAGTGCTGGGGGGGGGTCCTTTACGACGCAGTATTTT. Translated: CATSAGGGSFTTQYF.